One and the same sample provided the 5 T cell receptor beta chains below, sequenced in a study of cytomegalovirus exposure and HLA in healthy donors. In the PCR, 60 Vbeta and 13 Jbeta primers were used. Only in-frame clones appear in the TCRdb table, and some are missing; sequencing was by immunoSEQ multiplex PCR. This sample has some 100,000 clones; 70% to 80% occur once, and the top ten carry around 12%. Input material: PBMCs. The receptors here all came from a woman aged 35 to 49 in good health and CMV-seropositive.

The chain employs TRBV5-1 and TRBJ2-3, with 8 bases matching TRBD2. The CDR3 totals 17 residues. Trimming cost V 3 bases and J 2 bases; bases outside gene matches: 11. The germline CDR1 and CDR2 sequences are SGHRS and YFSETQ. The CDR3 sequence is CASSSLWKRGHTDTQYF. In DNA, the CDR3 is TGCGCCAGCAGCTCCCTTTGGAAGCGGGGGCACACAGATACGCAGTATTTT.

This clone has just a few counts. The J gene is TRBJ2-7, the V gene TRBV19, with D possibly matching TRBD1 (6 bases). V lost 3 bases, J lost 3 bases, and 15 bases lay in between. This CDR3 is 15 amino acids long. Germline CDR1 LNHDA, CDR2 SQIVND (reference sequence). CDR3 DNA sequence: TGTGCCAGTAGTATCGACTATGGACAGAGCTACGAGCAGTACTTC. It encodes CASSIDYGQSYEQYF.

In this sample, this clone turned up a few times. This rearrangement joins TRBV6-5 to TRBJ1-1, with D perhaps matching TRBD1 (5 bases). The CDR3 consists of 12 residues. V was shortened by 5 bases and J by 7 bases, with 11 bases between the two germline ends. Germline V lookup: CDR1 MNHEY, CDR2 SVGAGI. CDR3 sequence: CASSHGDSEAFF. The CDR3 DNA follows: TGTGCCAGCAGTCACGGAGACAGTGAAGCTTTCTTT.

The V and J genes are TRBV5-4 and TRBJ1-2; 8 bases line up with TRBD1. J gave up 4 bases and V 1 base, and 9 bases lay outside the gene matches. The CDR3 contains 16 residues. CDR1 and CDR2 from the germline V gene are SGHNT and YYREEE (reference sequence). CDR3 DNA sequence: TGTGCCAGCAGCTTGAATTTTGGACAGGGCCCCTATGGCTACACCTTC. It is translated as CASSLNFGQGPYGYTF.

J is TRBJ2-1 and V is TRBV10-3; 8 bases match TRBD2. This CDR3 spans 15 amino acids. The V segment lost 11 bases and the J segment 2 bases; nucleotides outside the gene matches: 11. Germline CDR1 ENHRY, CDR2 SYGVKD. The CDR3 loop is CAGGGRGAPYNEQFF. DNA for the CDR3: TGTGCCGGCGGCGGGCGGGGGGCCCCCTACAATGAGCAGTTCTTC.